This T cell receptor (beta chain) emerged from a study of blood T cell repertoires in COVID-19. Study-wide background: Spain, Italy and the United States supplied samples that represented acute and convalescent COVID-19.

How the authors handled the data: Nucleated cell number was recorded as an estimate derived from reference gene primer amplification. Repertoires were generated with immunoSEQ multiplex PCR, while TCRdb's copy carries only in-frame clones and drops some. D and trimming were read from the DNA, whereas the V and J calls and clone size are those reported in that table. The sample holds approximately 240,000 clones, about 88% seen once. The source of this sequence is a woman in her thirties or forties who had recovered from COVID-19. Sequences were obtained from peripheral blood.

CDR3 protein: CASRAGVEQYF. The CDR3 DNA follows: TGTGCCAGTAGAGCAGGGGTCGAGCAGTACTTC. The V gene is TRBV19, the J gene TRBJ2-7, with D perhaps TRBD1 (6 bases). The V end lost 6 bases, the J end lost 6 bases, and 9 bases lay between the germline ends. CDR1 and CDR2 from the germline V gene are LNHDA and SQIVND (reference sequence). The CDR3 contains 11 residues.